This T cell receptor (beta chain) was captured in a study of CD8 T cells in ankylosing spondylitis. General study findings and limits: What appeared characteristic of ankylosing spondylitis blood was a TCR beta motif of under 10 highly homologous variants.

Concerning this clonotype itself: What it binds is unknown.

The CDR3 is made up of 16 amino acids. Trimming took 4 bases from V and 0 from J, leaving 13 bases between them. Germline assignment: CDR1 KGHSH and CDR2 LQKENI. TCRdb recomputed calls from the 5' RACE reads with MiXCR, one row per CDR3 protein. The sample has approximately 540,000 distinct CDR3 sequences, roughly 13% seen once. The sequencing input was blood, either unsorted or a sorted T cell fraction (not recorded which). The source of this sequence is a male donor with ankylosing spondylitis. The V call is TRBV18, the J call TRBJ1-5; no firm D call. CDR3 region: CASSLRQTDSNQPQHF. The CDR3 nucleotides read TGTGCCAGCTCACTCCGACAAACTGATAGCAATCAGCCCCAGCATTTT. The entire variable domain, with the rest obtained from reference TRBV18 and TRBJ1-5, is as follows: NAGVMQNPRHLVRRRGQEARLRCSPMKGHSHVYWYRQLPEEGLKFMVYLQKENIIDESGMPKERFSAEFPKEGPSILRIQQVVRGDSAAYFCASSLRQTDSNQPQHFGDGTRLSIL.